Presented here are 23 T cell receptor beta chains from one specimen sequenced in a study of T cells in Graves' hyperthyroidism and ophthalmopathy. The investigators amplified TCR beta CDR3 regions from RNA transcripts. During a first-round RT-PCR of the TCR CDR3, the HTBI primer set was used. TCRdb redid the calling of the multiplex PCR reads with MiXCR, one entry per CDR3 protein. The data contain 650,000 to 750,000 distinct CDR3 sequences, less than 15% of them singletons. Source material: blood. These receptors were obtained from a woman aged 18-35 years with Graves' hyperthyroidism.

In its sample, this clonotype was seen many times. V usage is TRBV20-1 and J usage is TRBJ2-2; TRBD1 is a possible D gene (6 bases). The CDR3 is 15 residues long. Germline assignment: CDR1 DFQATT and CDR2 SNEGSKA (reference sequence). The germline V and J ends were trimmed by 0 bases and 5 bases, with 13 bases remaining between them. The CDR3 DNA sequence: TGCAGTGCTAGAGATTTGAGGGGACAAACCGGGGAGCTGTTTTTT. Translating gives CSARDLRGQTGELFF.

This clonotype showed up just a few times. A read error may account for a junction end that differs from germline. The chain joins TRBV2 to TRBJ1-1, with D uncertain. Germline V gene sequence: CDR1 SNHLY, CDR2 FYNNEI. The CDR3 covers 13 residues. The DNA for the CDR3 is TGTGCCAGCAGGATTACAGTGAACACTGAAGTTTTCTTT. Translated, it gives CASRITVNTEVFF.

The table lists this clonotype with a few counts. The CDR3 loop is CASSPRTSGHSYNEQFF. CDR3 nucleotide sequence: TGTGCCAGCAGCCCCCGGACTAGCGGACACTCCTACAATGAGCAGTTCTTC. The chain is built from TRBV7-9 and TRBJ2-1; 10 bases match TRBD2. The germline V gene encodes CDR1 SEHNR and CDR2 FQNEAQ (reference sequence). This CDR3 contains 17 residues. The ends lost 5 bases at V and 0 bases at J; junction bases unmatched: 7.

This clonotype was seen more than once but under ten times. This chain links TRBV29-1 with TRBJ2-6; TRBD1 or TRBD2 may be the D gene (7 bases each). The CDR3 extends over 17 amino acids. The V end was cut by 4 bases, the J end by 1 base, with 17 bases between. Germline V gives CDR1 SQVTM, CDR2 ANQGSEA. CDR3 loop: CSVGGEGARSGANVLTF. For the CDR3, the DNA is TGCAGCGTTGGGGGGGAGGGGGCAAGATCTGGGGCCAACGTCCTGACTTTC. The full variable domain, completed using reference TRBV29-1 and TRBJ2-6, is SAVISQKPSRDICQRGTSLTIQCQVDSQVTMMFWYRQQPGQSLTLIATANQGSEATYESGFVIDKFPISRPNLTFSTLTVSNMSPEDSSIYLCSVGGEGARSGANVLTFGAGSRLTVL.

In the case of this clonotype: A single base separates this from a much larger clone, so it may be a read error. The chain couples TRBV7-9 to TRBJ2-7; 12 nucleotides agree with TRBD2. The CDR3 sequence is 16 residues long. Germline CDR1 SEHNR, CDR2 FQNEAQ (reference sequence). V shed 6 bases, J shed 7 bases, and the junction held 13 bases outside the gene matches. CDR3 sequence reads: CASRPSRLAGVDEQYF. The CDR3 coding sequence is TGTGCCAGCAGACCCTCAAGACTAGCGGGAGTGGATGAGCAGTACTTC.

This clonotype was recorded at least ten times. The V gene is TRBV10-3, the J gene TRBJ1-2, with 7 positions matching TRBD1. With 10 bases clipped from V and 3 bases from J, the junction kept 8 bases outside the gene matches. The V gene's germline CDR1 is ENHRY and CDR2 SYGVKD. The CDR3 is 13 amino acids. The CDR3 region is CATYGTVYYGYTF. In DNA, the CDR3 is TGTGCCACTTACGGGACAGTTTACTATGGCTACACCTTC.

The chain joins TRBV2 to TRBJ2-1; D is unresolved. Germline CDR1 is SNHLY and CDR2 is FYNNEI. The CDR3 has 12 residues. V lost 4 bases and J lost 10, with 11 bases in between. CDR3 in amino acids: CASSVGNPEQFF. The CDR3 DNA sequence: TGTGCCAGCAGTGTTGGCAACCCCGAGCAGTTCTTC.

This clonotype has more than one count but fewer than ten. V usage is TRBV6-1 and J usage is TRBJ2-1, with D possibly being TRBD2 (6 bases). Per the germline V gene, CDR1 is MNHNS and CDR2 is SASEGT. The CDR3 is 15 amino acids. V lost 6 bases, J lost 4 bases, and 16 bases lay in between. The CDR3 protein is CASRGRRAPYNEQFF. The CDR3, as DNA: TGTGCCAGCAGAGGTAGGAGGGCCCCTTACAATGAGCAGTTCTTC.

The rearrangement joins TRBV3-1 to TRBJ2-1, with D possibly matching TRBD2 (7 bases). Per the germline V gene, CDR1 is LGHDT and CDR2 is YNNKEL (reference sequence). Between the trimmed V and J ends, which lost 5 bases and 10 bases, there was a span of 24 bases. CDR3 length equals 16 residues. The DNA of the CDR3 is TGTGCCAGCAGCTGGGACACCGAGACTAGCCCTGACGAGCAGTTCTTC. As protein: CASSWDTETSPDEQFF.

The V call is TRBV7-9, the J call TRBJ2-5; 10 nucleotides match TRBD2. There are 15 residues in the CDR3. The V segment lost 4 bases and the J segment 9 bases; nucleotides outside the gene matches: 11. CDR1 is SEHNR and CDR2 is FQNEAQ in the germline V gene (reference sequence). The CDR3 nucleotides are TGTGCCAGCAGCTGGGGACTAGCGTTCGGGGGGGCCCAGTACTTC. It is translated as CASSWGLAFGGAQYF.

V gene TRBV13 combines with J gene TRBJ2-7, with a weak D call TRBD2 (5 bases). With 5 bases removed from V and 5 bases from J, the gap between germline ends came to 16 bases. CDR1 is PRHDT and CDR2 is FYEKMQ in the germline V gene (reference sequence). The CDR3 has 14 residues. The CDR3 spells CASSAAPAGNEQYF. CDR3 coding DNA: TGTGCCAGCAGCGCGGCCCCCGCCGGGAACGAGCAGTACTTC.

Ten or more counts support this clonotype. The gene calls are TRBV24-1 and TRBJ2-2; D may be TRBD1 (6 bases). This CDR3 has 16 amino acids. In germline, CDR1 is KGHDR, CDR2 SFDVKD. With 3 bases removed from V and 0 bases from J, the gap between germline ends came to 10 bases. As DNA, the CDR3 is TGTGCCACCAGTGATGTGACAGGCGCGAACACCGGGGAGCTGTTTTTT. Translation gives CATSDVTGANTGELFF.

The chain links TRBV4-1 to TRBJ1-1; 9 bases line up with TRBD1. V was pared by 0 bases and J by 7 bases, with 6 bases of the junction left unmatched. Per germline, CDR1 MGHRA and CDR2 YSYEKL. CDR3 length equals 15 residues. As DNA, the CDR3 is TGCGCCAGCAGCCAAGAACAGGGGGCGGTAGGTGAAGCTTTCTTT. As protein: CASSQEQGAVGEAFF.

This clonotype was counted ten times or more. V usage is TRBV18 and J usage is TRBJ1-5, with D possibly matching TRBD1 (5 bases). The germline gives CDR1 KGHSH, CDR2 LQKENI. V dropped 2 bases and J dropped 3 bases, with 11 bases sitting between them. The CDR3 is 15 residues long. CDR3 region: CASSPGGGTNQPQHF. CDR3 DNA sequence: TGTGCCAGCTCACCAGGCGGGGGTACCAATCAGCCCCAGCATTTT.

This clonotype appeared many times. The rearrangement links TRBV5-1 to TRBJ1-1, with D perhaps TRBD1 (6 bases). The CDR3 has 17 amino acids. V lost 0 bases to trimming and J lost 1 base, with 16 bases between them. From germline, CDR1 is SGHRS and CDR2 YFSETQ. CDR3 nucleotides: TGCGCCAGCAGCTTGGCCAGGGGAACAGGGCAGAACACTGAAGCTTTCTTT. This encodes CASSLARGTGQNTEAFF.

This clonotype was observed a few times. The CDR3 protein is CSASMASGTNIQYF. As DNA, the CDR3 is TGCAGTGCTAGTATGGCTAGCGGAACAAACATTCAGTACTTC. This chain joins TRBV20-1 and TRBJ2-4; 7 positions match TRBD2. The CDR3 length is 14 residues. Germline loops: CDR1 DFQATT, CDR2 SNEGSKA (reference sequence). The trim removed 3 bases at V and 6 bases at J, leaving 8 bases unmatched.

The sample holds many counts of this clonotype. The chain couples TRBV2 to TRBJ1-6; D is undetermined. V gave up 3 bases and J gave up 5 bases, with 8 bases separating them. Germline assignment: CDR1 SNHLY and CDR2 FYNNEI. CDR3 size: 14 residues. Here the CDR3 reads CASSDQGNNSPLHF. DNA for the CDR3: TGTGCCAGCAGTGACCAAGGGAATAATTCACCCCTCCACTTT.

A remark on this clonotype: The CDR3 carries no conserved terminal phenylalanine or tryptophan, so it likely arises from a read error. The chain carries TRBV11-2 and TRBJ1-5, with TRBD1 matching over 9 bases. The CDR3 totals 15 residues. Germline V CDR1 and CDR2: SGHAT, FQNNGV. V dropped 5 bases and J dropped 4; count of bases not matched to a gene: 6. CDR3 coding DNA: TGTGCCAGCAGCCCGGGACAGGGTAGGAATCAGCCCCAGCATTGT. It specifies CASSPGQGRNQPQHC.

This clonotype was observed a few times. The J gene is TRBJ2-3, the V gene TRBV7-2; D remains unclear. The CDR3 extends over 14 amino acids. Trimming shortened V by 3 bases and J by 2 bases, and 9 bases separated the two germline ends. Germline CDR1 SGHTA, CDR2 FQGNSA. CDR3 sequence (DNA): TGTGCCAGCAGCTTTAGCAGCTTCACAGATACGCAGTATTTT. It codes for CASSFSSFTDTQYF. The full variable domain, completed using reference TRBV7-2 and TRBJ2-3, is GAGVSQSPSNKVTEKGKDVELRCDPISGHTALYWYRQSLGQGLEFLIYFQGNSAPDKSGLPSDRFSAERTGGSVSTLTIQRTQQEDSAVYLCASSFSSFTDTQYFGPGTRLTVL.

This clonotype appeared many times. The chain couples TRBV7-9 to TRBJ2-5; D may be TRBD1 or TRBD2 (5 bases each). CDR3 length equals 15 residues. With 1 base removed from V and 2 bases from J, the gap between germline ends came to 11 bases. Per the germline V gene, CDR1 is SEHNR and CDR2 is FQNEAQ (reference sequence). CDR3 protein: CASSLDPGRQETQYF. DNA of the CDR3: TGTGCCAGCAGCTTAGATCCAGGGAGACAAGAGACCCAGTACTTC. Drawing the rest from reference TRBV7-9 and TRBJ2-5, the complete variable domain is DTGVSQNPRHKITKRGQNVTFRCDPISEHNRLYWYRQTLGQGPEFLTYFQNEAQLEKSRLLSDRFSAERPKGSFSTLEIQRTEQGDSAMYLCASSLDPGRQETQYFGPGTRLLVL.

This clonotype was seen only a few times. V is TRBV10-2 and J is TRBJ2-2; the D is unclear. The germline V and J ends were trimmed by 7 bases and 5 bases, with 11 bases remaining between them. Germline V CDR1 and CDR2: WSHSY, SAAADI. The CDR3 is made up of 13 amino acids. Here the CDR3 DNA reads TGCGCCAGCATTCTCCCGACAACCGGGGAGCTGTTTTTT. Amino acids: CASILPTTGELFF.

This clonotype was seen many times. This chain connects TRBV30 to TRBJ2-3; 12 nucleotides agree with TRBD2. This CDR3 has 14 residues. Per the germline V gene, CDR1 is GTSNPN and CDR2 is SVGIG (reference sequence). The CDR3 protein is CAKATSGRFDTQYF. CDR3 sequence (DNA): TGTGCGAAGGCTACTAGCGGGAGGTTTGATACGCAGTATTTT.

The chain employs TRBV2 and TRBJ2-7; 12 nucleotides match TRBD1. CDR1 is SNHLY and CDR2 is FYNNEI in the germline V gene. Trimming took 10 bases from V and 5 from J; bases not matched to a gene: 6. The CDR3 has 13 residues. CDR3 protein: CAIRGQGADEQYF. The CDR3 DNA reads as TGTGCCATCAGGGGACAGGGGGCCGACGAGCAGTACTTC.